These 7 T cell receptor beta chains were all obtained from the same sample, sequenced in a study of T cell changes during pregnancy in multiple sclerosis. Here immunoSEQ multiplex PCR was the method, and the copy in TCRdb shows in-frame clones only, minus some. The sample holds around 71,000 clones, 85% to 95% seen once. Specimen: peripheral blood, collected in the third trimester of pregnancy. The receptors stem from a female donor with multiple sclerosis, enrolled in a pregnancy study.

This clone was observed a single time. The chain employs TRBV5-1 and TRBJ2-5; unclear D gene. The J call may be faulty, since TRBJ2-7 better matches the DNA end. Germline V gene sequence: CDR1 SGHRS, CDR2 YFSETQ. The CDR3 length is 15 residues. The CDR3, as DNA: TGCGCCAGCAGCTTGACCCAGAACGTCGGGTACGAGCAGTACTTC. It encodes CASSLTQNVGYEQYF.

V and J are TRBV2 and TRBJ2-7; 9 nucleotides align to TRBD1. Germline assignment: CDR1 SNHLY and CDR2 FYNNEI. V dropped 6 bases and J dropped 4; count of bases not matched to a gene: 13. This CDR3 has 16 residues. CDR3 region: CASSDPGQGPYYEQYF. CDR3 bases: TGTGCCAGCAGCGACCCGGGACAGGGCCCTTATTACGAGCAGTACTTC.

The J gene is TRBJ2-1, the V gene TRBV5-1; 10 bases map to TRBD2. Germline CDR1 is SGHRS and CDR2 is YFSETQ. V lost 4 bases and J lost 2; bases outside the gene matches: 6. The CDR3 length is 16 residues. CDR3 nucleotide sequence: TGCGCCAGCAGCCCCCTGAGCGGGAGGGCCTACAATGAGCAGTTCTTC. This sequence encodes CASSPLSGRAYNEQFF.

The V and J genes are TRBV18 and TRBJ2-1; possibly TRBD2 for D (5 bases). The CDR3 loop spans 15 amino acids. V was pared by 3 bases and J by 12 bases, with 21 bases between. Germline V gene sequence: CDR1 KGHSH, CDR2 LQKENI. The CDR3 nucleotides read TGTGCCAGCTCACCGGCGGGCGGTTCTGCGCTCGGGCAGTTCTTC. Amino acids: CASSPAGGSALGQFF.

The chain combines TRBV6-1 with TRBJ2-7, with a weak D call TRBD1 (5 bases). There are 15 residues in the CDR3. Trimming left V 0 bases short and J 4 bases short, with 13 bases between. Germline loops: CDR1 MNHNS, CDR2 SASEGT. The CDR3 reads CASSEAPDTRYEQYF. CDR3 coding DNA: TGTGCCAGCAGTGAAGCACCGGACACCAGGTACGAGCAGTACTTC.

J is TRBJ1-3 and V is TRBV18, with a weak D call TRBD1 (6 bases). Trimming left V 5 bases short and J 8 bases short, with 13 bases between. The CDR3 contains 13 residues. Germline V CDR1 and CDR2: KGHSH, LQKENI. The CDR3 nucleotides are TGTGCCAGCTCAACAGGGTCGGGATACACCATATATTTT. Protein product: CASSTGSGYTIYF.

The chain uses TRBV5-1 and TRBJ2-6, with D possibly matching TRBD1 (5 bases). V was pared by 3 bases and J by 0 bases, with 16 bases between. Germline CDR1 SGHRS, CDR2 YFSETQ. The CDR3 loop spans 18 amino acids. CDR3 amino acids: CASSSLTDSYSGANVLTF. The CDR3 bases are TGCGCCAGCAGCTCCTTGACAGATTCTTACTCTGGGGCCAACGTCCTGACTTTC.